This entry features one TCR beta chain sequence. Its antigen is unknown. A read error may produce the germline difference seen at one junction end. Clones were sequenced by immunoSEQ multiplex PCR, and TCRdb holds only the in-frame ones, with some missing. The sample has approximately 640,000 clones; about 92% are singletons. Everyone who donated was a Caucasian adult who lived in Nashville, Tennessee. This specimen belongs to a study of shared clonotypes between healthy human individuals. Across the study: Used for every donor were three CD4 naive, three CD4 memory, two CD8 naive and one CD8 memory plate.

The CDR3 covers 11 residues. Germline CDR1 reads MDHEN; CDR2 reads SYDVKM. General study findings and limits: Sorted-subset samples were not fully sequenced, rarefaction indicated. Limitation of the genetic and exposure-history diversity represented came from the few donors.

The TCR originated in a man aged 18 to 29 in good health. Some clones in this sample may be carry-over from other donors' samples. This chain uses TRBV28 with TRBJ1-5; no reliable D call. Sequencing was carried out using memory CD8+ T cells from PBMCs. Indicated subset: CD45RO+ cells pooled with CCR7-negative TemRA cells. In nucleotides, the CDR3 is TGTGCCAGCACTTTAGGTGGGGCCCAGCATTTT. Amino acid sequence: CASTLGGAQHF.